The present TCR beta chain was sequenced within a study of blood T cell repertoires in COVID-19. Across the whole study: Material from acute and convalescent COVID-19 was sourced from the United States, Italy and Spain. From T cells, B-cell-depleted T cells, or PBMCs came the material, which was cDNA or gDNA.

As originally analysed: Nucleated cell counts were estimated from reference gene primer amplification. Measured with immunoSEQ multiplex PCR; TCRdb has only the in-frame clones, and not every one. Clonal size and the V and J genes are those of that table, whereas D and trimming came from the DNA. This table holds 100,000 to 150,000 clones, roughly four fifths found once. Trimming took 5 bases from V and 4 from J, leaving 15 bases between them. The germline CDR1 and CDR2 sequences are SGHAT and FQNNGV. This CDR3 contains 15 residues. This chain connects TRBV11-2 to TRBJ1-3, with a weak D call TRBD1 (5 bases). What was sequenced was peripheral blood. The receptor's source is a man older than 75 with COVID-19, enrolled during active disease. The CDR3 reads CASSRTGGEGNTIYF. DNA of the CDR3: TGTGCCAGCAGCCGAACGGGGGGGGAGGGAAACACCATATATTTT.